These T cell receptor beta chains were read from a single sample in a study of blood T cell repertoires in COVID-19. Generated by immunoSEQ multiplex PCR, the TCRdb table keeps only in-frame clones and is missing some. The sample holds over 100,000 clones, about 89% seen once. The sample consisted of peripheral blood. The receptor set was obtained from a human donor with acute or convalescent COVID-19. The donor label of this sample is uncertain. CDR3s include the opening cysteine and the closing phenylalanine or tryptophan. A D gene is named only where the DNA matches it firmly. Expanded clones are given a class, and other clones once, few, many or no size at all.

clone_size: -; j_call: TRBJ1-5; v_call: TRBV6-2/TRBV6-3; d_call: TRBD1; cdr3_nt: TGTGCCAGCAGTGCCGACAGGGGACAGCCCCAGCATTTT; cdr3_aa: CASSADRGQPQHF
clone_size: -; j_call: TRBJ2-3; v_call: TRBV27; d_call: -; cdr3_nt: TGTGCCAGCAGTTTCAGGGTCCCAGATACGCAGTATTTT; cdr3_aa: CASSFRVPDTQYF
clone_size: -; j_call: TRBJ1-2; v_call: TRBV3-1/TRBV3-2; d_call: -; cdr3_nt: TGTGCCAGCAGCCAAGTCGCGGGAAACTATGGCTACACCTTC; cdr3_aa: CASSQVAGNYGYTF
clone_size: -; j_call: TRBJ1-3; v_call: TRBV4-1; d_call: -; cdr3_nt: TGCGCCAGCAGCCAGGGGCCTGGAAACACCATATATTTT; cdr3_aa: CASSQGPGNTIYF
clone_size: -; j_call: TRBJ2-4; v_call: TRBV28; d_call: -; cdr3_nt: TGTGCCATTCAGGGGACGTTAGTAAACATTCAGTACTTC; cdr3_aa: CAIQGTLVNIQYF
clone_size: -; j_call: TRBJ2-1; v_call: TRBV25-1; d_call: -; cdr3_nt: TGTGCCAGCAGTGAGCCACTAGCTAACAATGAGCAGTTCTTC; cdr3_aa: CASSEPLANNEQFF
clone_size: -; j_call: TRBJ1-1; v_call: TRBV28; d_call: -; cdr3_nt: TGTGCCAGCAGCCCTCCGGGAACTCGCCTTGAAGCTTTCTTT; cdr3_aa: CASSPPGTRLEAFF
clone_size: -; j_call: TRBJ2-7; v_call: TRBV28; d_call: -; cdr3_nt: TGTGCCAGCAGTTTCAGGGGATTAGGGTACGAGCAGTACTTC; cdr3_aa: CASSFRGLGYEQYF
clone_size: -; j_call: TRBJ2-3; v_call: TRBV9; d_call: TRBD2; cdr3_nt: TGTGCCAGCAGTAGGACTAGCGGGAACGGGGGCACAGATACGCAGTATTTT; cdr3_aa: CASSRTSGNGGTDTQYF
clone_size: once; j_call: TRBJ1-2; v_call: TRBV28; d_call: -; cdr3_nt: TGTGCCAGCTCGGGGTACAACTATGGCTACACCTTC; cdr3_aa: CASSGYNYGYTF
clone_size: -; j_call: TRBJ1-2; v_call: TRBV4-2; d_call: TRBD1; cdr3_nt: TGTGCCAGCAGCCCTCAGGGGGTTACTAGGGGCGGCTACACCTTC; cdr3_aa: CASSPQGVTRGGYTF
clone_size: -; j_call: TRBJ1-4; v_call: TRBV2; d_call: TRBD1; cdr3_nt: TGTGCCAGCAGTCCGGACAGGGTGAGAACTAATGAAAAACTGTTTTTT; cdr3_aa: CASSPDRVRTNEKLFF
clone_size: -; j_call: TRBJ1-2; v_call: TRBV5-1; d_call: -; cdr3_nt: TGCGCCAGCAGCTTGGCTGGGGGCTTTGGTAACTATGGCTACACCTTC; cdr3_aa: CASSLAGGFGNYGYTF
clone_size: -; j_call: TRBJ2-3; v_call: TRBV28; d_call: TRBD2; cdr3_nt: TGTGCCAGCAGTTTACCCTTTCCGTACACTAGCGGGGGCCCCACAGATACGCAGTATTTT; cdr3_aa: CASSLPFPYTSGGPTDTQYF
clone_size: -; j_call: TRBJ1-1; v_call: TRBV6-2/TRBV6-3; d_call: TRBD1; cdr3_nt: TGTGCCAGCAGTTACCCGGGACAGGGCGACACTGAAGCTTTCTTT; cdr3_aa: CASSYPGQGDTEAFF
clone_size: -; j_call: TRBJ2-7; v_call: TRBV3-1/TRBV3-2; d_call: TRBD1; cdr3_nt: TGTGCCAGCAGCCAAGCGGACAGGGTTTACGAGCAGTACTTC; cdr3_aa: CASSQADRVYEQYF
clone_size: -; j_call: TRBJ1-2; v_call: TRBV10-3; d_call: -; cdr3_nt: TGTGCCATCGGGCAGGGCCCTACTAACTATGGCTACACCTTC; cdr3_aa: CAIGQGPTNYGYTF
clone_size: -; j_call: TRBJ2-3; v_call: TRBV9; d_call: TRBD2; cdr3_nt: TGTGCCAGCAGCCGGGACTATCTCACAGATACGCAGTATTTT; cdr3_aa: CASSRDYLTDTQYF
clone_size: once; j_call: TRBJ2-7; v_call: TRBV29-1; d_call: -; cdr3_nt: TGCAGCGTTGAGGTCGGACAGCTCTACGAGCAGTACTTC; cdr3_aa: CSVEVGQLYEQYF